The text below deals with one T cell receptor beta chain. The antigen is not known. The data derive from a study of T cells in Graves' hyperthyroidism and ophthalmopathy. Overall study results and limits: By a 13 V-J model, ophthalmopathy was set apart from stable hyperthyroidism. Most thyroid clonotypes expanded above 0.001 appeared in blood too.

TCR beta CDR3 regions were amplified from RNA transcripts. The study used the HTBI primer set for a first-round RT-PCR of the TCR CDR3. TCRdb re-derived calls from the multiplex PCR reads in MiXCR, one entry per CDR3 protein. The data contain about 300,000 distinct CDR3 sequences, roughly 13% of them singletons. This CDR3 comprises 16 residues. Germline V gene lookup returns CDR1 LGHDT and CDR2 YNNKEL (reference sequence). Trimming took 4 bases from V and 6 from J; bases not matched to a gene: 13. The source material was blood. The chain recombines TRBV3-1 with TRBJ2-5, with 8 bases lining up with TRBD2. The origin of this receptor is a woman between 35 and 50 years old with Graves' hyperthyroidism. For the CDR3, the DNA is TGTGCCAGCAGCCCTCCCCCCCGGAGCGGGAGAAAGACCCAGTACTTC. It yields the protein CASSPPPRSGRKTQYF.